This T cell receptor beta chain was retrieved from a study of human T cells and chemical hapten exposure. Study as a whole: The patch tests put 0.01% DPC on the skin of the upper back and were read 6 days later. Study outcomes and limitations: Sensitizing with DPC caused no change in TCRs above 1 in 1000 frequency. The formation of large CDR3 similarity clusters by expanded TCRs significantly exceeded that of controls.

Per the original methods: Sequenced samples showed a median of approximately 100,000 TCRs each, with counts running from around 20,000 to 690,000. Each CDR3 protein is one row after TCRdb ran MiXCR on the RACE reads. The V and J calls here are based on TCRdb, not the publication. The sample yields about 170,000 distinct CDR3 sequences, about 30% seen once. As for time point: patch test 3, about 24 weeks after DPC sensitization. Treatment of the sample: therapeutic diphenylcyclopropenone sensitization with weekly scalp DPC. V shed 5 bases and J shed 4 bases, with 5 bases lying between them. The CDR3 sequence is 11 residues long. Germline assignment: CDR1 SGHTA and CDR2 FQGNSA. A word on this clonotype: Its matching antigen is unknown.

The sequencing here drew on whole blood, taken in connection with sensitization to the hapten diphenylcyclopropenone (DPC). The chain uses TRBV7-2 and TRBJ1-2; D call uncertain. The clonotype comes from a woman in her late teens or twenties with alopecia areata. Some clones in this sample may be carry-over from other donors' samples. The CDR3 bases are TGTGCCAGCAGCCCCAGCTATGGCTACACCTTC. Its translation: CASSPSYGYTF.